This T cell receptor beta chain was captured by sequencing in a study of blood T cell repertoires in COVID-19. Study at large: Sites in the United States, Italy and Spain provided acute and convalescent COVID-19 samples.

With V trimmed by 4 bases and J by 6 bases, 4 bases remained unmatched. This CDR3 has 13 residues. CDR1 is SGHRS, CDR2 YFSETQ, per germline. Sequencing used immunoSEQ multiplex PCR; TCRdb keeps in-frame clones, though not all of them. The sample contains some 100,000 clones, approximately 90% of which appear only once. The V and J genes are TRBV5-1 and TRBJ2-1, with TRBD1 matching 7 bases. Sample: peripheral blood. The receptor was isolated from a human donor in a cohort sampled during active COVID-19. The CDR3 sequence: CASSPDRVNEQFF. CDR3 coding DNA: TGCGCCAGCAGCCCAGACAGGGTCAATGAGCAGTTCTTC. Based on the CDR3 plus reference TRBV5-1 and TRBJ2-1, the full variable domain is KAGVTQTPRYLIKTRGQQVTLSCSPISGHRSVSWYQQTPGQGLQFLFEYFSETQRNKGNFPGRFSGRQFSNSRSEMNVSTLELGDSALYLCASSPDRVNEQFFGPGTRLTVL.